This TCR beta chain was profiled in a study of cytomegalovirus exposure and HLA in healthy donors. Points from the study as a whole: Among TCR sequences, most were rare, though some public TCRs appeared in many donors. On later analysis, the bulk of CMV-associated TCR beta chains appeared to be HLA-restricted.

In regard to this clone: Its antigen is not identified.

The CDR3 is made up of 17 amino acids. V trimming: 5 bases; J trimming: 8 bases; junction bases outside the gene matches: 11. CDR1 and CDR2 (germline): MDHEN, SYDVKM. PCR used 60 Vbeta primers and 13 Jbeta primers. Sequencing was performed with immunoSEQ multiplex PCR; in TCRdb, only in-frame clones are kept and a portion is missing. Its table records about 200,000 clones. Sequenced sample: PBMCs. The clonotype comes from a girl aged 2-10 years in good health and CMV-seropositive. The chain employs TRBV28 and TRBJ2-1; 14 bases fit TRBD2. The CDR3 spells CASSTYRTSGRFDEQFF. In nucleotides, the CDR3 is TGTGCCAGCAGTACCTACCGGACTAGCGGGAGGTTCGATGAGCAGTTCTTC.